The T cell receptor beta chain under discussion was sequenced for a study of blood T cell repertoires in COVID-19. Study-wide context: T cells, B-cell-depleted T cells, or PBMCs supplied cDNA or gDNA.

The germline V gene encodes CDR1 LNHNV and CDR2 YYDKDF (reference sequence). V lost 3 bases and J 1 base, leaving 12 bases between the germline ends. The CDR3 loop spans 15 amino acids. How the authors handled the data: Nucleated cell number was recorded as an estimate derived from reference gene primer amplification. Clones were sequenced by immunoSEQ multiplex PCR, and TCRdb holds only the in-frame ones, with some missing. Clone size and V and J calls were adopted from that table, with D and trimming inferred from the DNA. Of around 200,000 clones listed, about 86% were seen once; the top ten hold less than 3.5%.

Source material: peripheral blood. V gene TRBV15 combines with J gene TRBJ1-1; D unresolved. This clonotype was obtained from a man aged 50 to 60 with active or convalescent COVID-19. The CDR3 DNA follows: TGTGCCACCAGCAGTGGTGACTACAGGAACACTGAAGCTTTCTTT. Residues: CATSSGDYRNTEAFF.